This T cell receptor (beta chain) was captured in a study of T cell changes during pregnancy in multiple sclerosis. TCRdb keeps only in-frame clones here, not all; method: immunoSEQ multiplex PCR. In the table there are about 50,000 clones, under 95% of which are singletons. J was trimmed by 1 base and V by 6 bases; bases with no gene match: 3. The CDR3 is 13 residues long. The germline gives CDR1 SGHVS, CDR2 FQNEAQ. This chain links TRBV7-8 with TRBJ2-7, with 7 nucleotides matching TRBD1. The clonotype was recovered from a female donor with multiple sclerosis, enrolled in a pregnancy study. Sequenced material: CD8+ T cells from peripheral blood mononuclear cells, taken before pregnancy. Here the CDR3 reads CASRRQGSYEQYF. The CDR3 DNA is TGTGCCAGCAGACGACAGGGATCCTACGAGCAGTACTTC.